The 20 T cell receptor beta chains reported below all come from one sample, sequenced in a study of response to subunit inactivated influenza vaccine. Each CDR3 protein is one row after TCRdb ran MiXCR on the RT-PCR reads. The data show 530,000 or so distinct CDR3 sequences, with approximately 12% seen just once and about 10% held by the top ten. This sample comprised PBMCs from blood, obtained on the day of vaccination. Every receptor here comes from a man in his fifties or sixties who received an inactivated influenza vaccine.

CDR3 sequence reads: CSVVGVGNTIYF. CDR3 nucleotide sequence: TGCAGCGTTGTCGGGGTTGGAAACACCATATATTTT. V and J are TRBV29-1 and TRBJ1-3; D not certain. Trimming stripped 4 bases from V and 3 bases from J, with 7 bases between. CDR1 is SQVTM and CDR2 is ANQGSEA in the germline V gene. This CDR3 has 12 amino acids.

The chain employs TRBV19 and TRBJ2-2; no firm D call. Per germline, CDR1 LNHDA and CDR2 SQIVND (reference sequence). This CDR3 has 13 residues. V lost 3 bases and J lost 4, with 6 bases in between. The CDR3 nucleotides are TGTGCCAGTAGTATCTGGGGCACCGGGGAGCTGTTTTTT. This translates into CASSIWGTGELFF.

The chain uses TRBV28 and TRBJ2-5, with TRBD2 matching over 7 bases. Germline assignment: CDR1 MDHEN and CDR2 SYDVKM. V was clipped by 8 bases and J by 5 bases; unmatched bases: 8. This CDR3 region has 13 residues. The CDR3 nucleotides are TGTGCCAGCCGCTGGGGGGGGGTCGAGACCCAGTACTTC. Translation gives CASRWGGVETQYF.

This clonotype was seen repeatedly, ten times or more. At one boundary the junction diverges from the germline segment, which might be a read error. CDR3 loop: CASSLGLEQFF. CDR3 in DNA: TGTGCCAGCAGTTTAGGCCTAGAGCAGTTCTTC. The gene calls are TRBV5-1 and TRBJ2-1; D remains unclear. In germline, CDR1 is SGHRS, CDR2 YFSETQ. The CDR3 spans 11 residues.

The V and J genes are TRBV6-5 and TRBJ1-5, with D perhaps matching TRBD1 (5 bases). Germline-derived CDR1 and CDR2 are MNHEY and SVGAGI. The CDR3 loop spans 16 amino acids. V was trimmed by 0 bases and J by 2 bases, leaving 11 bases between them. CDR3 protein: CASSYSPGGGNQPQHF. In nucleotides, the CDR3 is TGTGCCAGCAGTTACTCCCCCGGGGGTGGCAATCAGCCCCAGCATTTT.

CDR3 amino acids: CASSPSSRRPTYEQYF. DNA for the CDR3: TGTGCCAGCAGTCCCTCCTCTCGCAGGCCTACCTACGAGCAGTACTTC. This chain connects TRBV27 to TRBJ2-7; the D is unclear. This CDR3 is built from 16 residues. Germline assignment: CDR1 MNHEY and CDR2 SMNVEV (reference sequence). V lost 5 bases, J lost 2 bases, and 19 bases lay in between.

This chain connects TRBV3-1 to TRBJ2-3; D is unclear. V shed 2 bases and J shed 2 bases, with 11 bases lying between them. Germline values: CDR1 LGHDT, CDR2 YNNKEL (reference sequence). This CDR3 spans 15 amino acids. The CDR3 here is CASSQRIGYTDTQYF. CDR3 sequence (DNA): TGTGCCAGCAGCCAAAGGATCGGTTACACAGATACGCAGTATTTT.

With regard to this clonotype: This may be a read error, as it is one base from a much larger clone. The rearrangement links TRBV9 to TRBJ2-1; possible D gene TRBD1, 6 bases. Germline V gene data show CDR1 as SGDLS and CDR2 as YYNGEE. V gave up 4 bases and J gave up 6 bases, with 23 bases separating them. This CDR3 is built from 17 residues. The CDR3 sequence: CASSSKLKDRSGNEQFF. In DNA form, the CDR3 reads TGTGCCAGCAGCTCCAAACTCAAGGACAGAAGCGGCAATGAGCAGTTCTTC.

This rearrangement joins TRBV7-6 to TRBJ2-7, with 10 bases aligning to TRBD2. Germline assignment: CDR1 SGHVS and CDR2 FNYEAQ. The CDR3 loop spans 16 amino acids. V dropped 5 bases and J dropped 3; count of bases not matched to a gene: 10. The CDR3 reads CASSRVAGGLDYEQYF. CDR3 bases: TGTGCCAGCAGCAGAGTAGCGGGGGGACTAGACTACGAGCAGTACTTC. The full variable domain, its missing parts supplied by reference TRBV7-6 and TRBJ2-7, is GAGVSQSPRYKVTKRGQDVALRCDPISGHVSLYWYRQALGQGPEFLTYFNYEAQQDKSGLPNDRFSAERPEGSISTLTIQRTEQRDSAMYRCASSRVAGGLDYEQYFGPGTRLTVT.

In its sample, this clonotype was seen many times. This chain links TRBV7-2 with TRBJ2-7, with 11 bases identical to TRBD2. This CDR3 region has 15 residues. V shed 6 bases, J shed 4 bases, and the junction held 8 bases outside the gene matches. The germline gives CDR1 SGHTA, CDR2 FQGNSA. CDR3 loop: CASSPGLAGLYEQYF. The CDR3 region has the DNA TGTGCCAGCAGTCCCGGACTAGCGGGTTTATACGAGCAGTACTTC.

On this clonotype itself: A much larger clone lies one base from this, so it may be a read error. The chain recombines TRBV29-1 with TRBJ2-6; maybe TRBD1 (6 bases). V was shortened by 4 bases and J by 0 bases, with 10 bases between the two germline ends. This CDR3 spans 15 amino acids. CDR1 and CDR2 (germline): SQVTM, ANQGSEA. The CDR3 DNA reads as TGCAGCGTTGCGCAGGGGAGCTCTGGGGCCAACGTCCTGACTTTC. Translating gives CSVAQGSSGANVLTF.

This clonotype was seen many times. V is TRBV3-1 and J is TRBJ2-7; D not certain. V dropped 4 bases and J dropped 3 bases, with 13 bases sitting between them. Germline values: CDR1 LGHDT, CDR2 YNNKEL (reference sequence). The CDR3 has 14 residues. CDR3 bases: TGTGCCAGCAGCCGCAGTGGGGTTAGCTACGAGCAGTACTTC. Protein: CASSRSGVSYEQYF.

The chain carries TRBV29-1 and TRBJ1-2; D call uncertain. V dropped 0 bases and J dropped 4 bases, with 9 bases sitting between them. The germline V gene has CDR1 SQVTM and CDR2 ANQGSEA. This CDR3 spans 13 amino acids. The CDR3 coding sequence is TGCAGCGTTGAAGAGCCCCTTCCCTATGGCTACACCTTC. It is translated as CSVEEPLPYGYTF.

The chain carries TRBV2 and TRBJ1-5, with D unresolved. Germline values: CDR1 SNHLY, CDR2 FYNNEI. The CDR3 is 13 amino acids. V lost 7 bases and J 7 bases, leaving 14 bases between the germline ends. The CDR3 sequence is CASKVAVHQPQHF. In DNA form, the CDR3 reads TGTGCCAGCAAAGTGGCCGTGCACCAGCCCCAGCATTTT.

This CDR3 is CSVESRLLETQYF. The DNA of the CDR3 is TGCAGCGTTGAGTCGAGGCTATTGGAGACCCAGTACTTC. The chain combines TRBV29-1 with TRBJ2-5; no firm D call. Deletions cut 3 bases from V and 5 bases from J, with 13 bases between. The CDR3 runs 13 residues. The germline V gene encodes CDR1 SQVTM and CDR2 ANQGSEA. The full variable domain, completed using reference TRBV29-1 and TRBJ2-5, is SAVISQKPSRDICQRGTSLTIQCQVDSQVTMMFWYRQQPGQSLTLIATANQGSEATYESGFVIDKFPISRPNLTFSTLTVSNMSPEDSSIYLCSVESRLLETQYFGPGTRLLVL.

With regard to this clonotype: This clone may be a read error of a much larger clone one base away. J is TRBJ2-2 and V is TRBV12-3 or TRBV12-4; D remains unclear. V lost 6 bases and J lost 5, with 7 bases in between. CDR3 length: 12 residues. The CDR3 protein is CASRFRTGELFF. The CDR3 DNA reads as TGTGCCAGCAGGTTCAGGACCGGGGAGCTGTTTTTT.

This clonotype came up many times. The CDR3 sequence: CASSPVGYEQYF. The CDR3 DNA sequence: TGTGCCAGCAGTCCGGTTGGGTACGAGCAGTACTTC. The chain couples TRBV25-1 to TRBJ2-7; D gene uncertain. The germline V gene has CDR1 MGHDK and CDR2 SYGVNS. Trimming cost V 5 bases and J 4 bases, with 9 bases left between them. This CDR3 is 12 amino acids long.

Comment on this clonotype: Just one base apart from a much larger clone, this may be a read error. V gene TRBV28 combines with J gene TRBJ2-7, with 7 bases matching TRBD1. The germline V gene has CDR1 MDHEN and CDR2 SYDVKM. V lost 6 bases and J lost 3; bases outside the gene matches: 2. This CDR3 has 12 residues. In nucleotides, the CDR3 is TGTGCCAGCAGGCGGACAGGCTACGAGCAGTACTTC. Amino acids: CASRRTGYEQYF. Combining the CDR3 with reference TRBV28 and TRBJ2-7 gives the whole variable domain DVKVTQSSRYLVKRTGEKVFLECVQDMDHENMFWYRQDPGLGLRLIYFSYDVKMKEKGDIPEGYSVSREKKERFSLILESASTNQTSMYLCASRRTGYEQYFGPGTRLTVT.

This clonotype has ten or more counts. The chain links TRBV11-2 to TRBJ2-5; tentatively, D is TRBD1 or TRBD2 (5 bases each). The ends were cut back, 3 bases at V and 4 bases at J, with 9 bases in the middle. The CDR3 consists of 13 residues. The germline CDR1 and CDR2 sequences are SGHAT and FQNNGV. The CDR3 sequence: CASSFEGSETQYF. DNA for the CDR3: TGTGCCAGCAGCTTTGAGGGGTCAGAGACCCAGTACTTC.

There are a few counts of this clonotype. The chain uses TRBV5-6 and TRBJ2-3; TRBD2 aligns across 9 bases. Germline values: CDR1 SGHDT, CDR2 YYEEEE. The CDR3 totals 16 residues. V lost 0 bases to trimming and J lost 2 bases; unmatched junction nucleotides: 4. CDR3 amino acids: CASSLVAGEATDTQYF. CDR3 bases: TGTGCCAGCAGCTTGGTAGCGGGGGAGGCCACAGATACGCAGTATTTT.